Reported below is one T cell receptor (beta chain). Using immunoSEQ multiplex PCR, the repertoire was profiled, and TCRdb retains in-frame clones only, with some absent. The table lists around 60,000 clones, about 93% of them singletons. Per the germline V gene, CDR1 is MNHEY and CDR2 is SMNVEV (reference sequence). This CDR3 is built from 16 residues. The V segment lost 5 bases and the J segment 2 bases; nucleotides outside the gene matches: 7. The entry originates in a study of OX40 agonist ivuxolimab in advanced cancers. Study-level background: Three patients, one with hepatocellular carcinoma and two with cutaneous melanoma, achieved partial responses.

The clonotype was recovered from an adult with an advanced solid tumor such as melanoma, head and neck, liver or kidney cancer. Sequencing used CD4+ or CD8+ T cells sorted from blood, obtained in a trial of the OX40 agonist ivuxolimab. The V call is TRBV27, the J call TRBJ2-3; 10 nucleotides match TRBD2. Here the CDR3 reads CASSPLAGVPTDTQYF. CDR3 coding DNA: TGTGCCAGCAGTCCGCTAGCGGGAGTCCCCACAGATACGCAGTATTTT.